This record concerns one TCR beta chain sequence. Its antigen remains unidentified. V was shortened by 0 bases and J by 5 bases, with 16 bases between the two germline ends. This CDR3 is built from 16 residues. The germline V gene has CDR1 SNHLY and CDR2 FYNNEI. The data stem from a study of T-cell memory formation after mild COVID-19. After 5'RACE with constant-segment primers, TCR alpha and TCR beta cDNA libraries carrying sample barcodes and UMIs were obtained. TCRdb used MiXCR to reprocess the 5' RACE reads, holding one entry per CDR3 protein. The sample yields roughly 170,000 distinct CDR3 sequences, about 18% seen once. General study findings and limits: A balance of CD4 and CD8 characterized clones contracting day 15 to 85, whereas later expanders leaned CD4+. Researchers found some responding clones in pre-infection memory, a sign that cross-reactive memory joined.

Sample: PBMCs or a T cell subset sorted from them (not recorded which). The clonotype was recovered from a man between 18 and 35 years old who had mild COVID-19 (a few samples of this study predate the infection). Cell type and time point are not known. The chain links TRBV2 to TRBJ1-1; possible D gene TRBD1, 6 bases. The CDR3 sequence: CASSEARQIGGTEAFF. The CDR3 DNA follows: TGTGCCAGCAGTGAAGCTCGACAGATAGGGGGTACTGAAGCTTTCTTT. Full variable domain (rest looked up from reference TRBV2 and TRBJ1-1): EPEVTQTPSHQVTQMGQEVILRCVPISNHLYFYWYRQILGQKVEFLVSFYNNEISEKSEIFDDQFSVERPDGSNFTLKIRSTKLEDSAMYFCASSEARQIGGTEAFFGQGTRLTVV.